One and the same sample provided the 30 T cell receptor beta chains below, sequenced in a study of blood T cell repertoires in COVID-19. The repertoire was sequenced with immunoSEQ multiplex PCR; TCRdb's copy has only in-frame clones and lacks some. The repertoire holds 15,000 or so clones, with approximately 92% as singletons. The sample taken for sequencing was peripheral blood. These receptors all stem from a human donor with active COVID-19. The donor label of this sample is uncertain.

V gene TRBV5-1 combines with J gene TRBJ2-7; TRBD1 agrees at 8 bases. The trim removed 4 bases at V and 5 bases at J, leaving 8 bases unmatched. The CDR3 length is 14 residues. CDR1 and CDR2 (germline): SGHRS, YFSETQ. This CDR3 reads CASSQQTGVDEQYF. DNA of the CDR3: TGCGCCAGCAGCCAACAGACAGGGGTTGACGAGCAGTACTTC.

This clone was seen a single time. The V gene is TRBV5-1, the J gene TRBJ2-1; 11 positions agree with TRBD2. V gave up 0 bases and J gave up 3 bases; unmatched junction bases: 2. Germline CDR1 SGHRS, CDR2 YFSETQ. The CDR3 has 16 residues. CDR3: CASSLVTSGSYNEQFF. CDR3 DNA sequence: TGCGCCAGCAGCTTGGTCACTAGCGGGAGCTACAATGAGCAGTTCTTC.

This rearrangement joins TRBV4-3 to TRBJ2-2; 7 bases are shared with TRBD2. V was pared by 3 bases and J by 1 base, with 5 bases of the junction left unmatched. The germline gives CDR1 LGHNA, CDR2 YSLEER. This CDR3 has 16 residues. The CDR3 nucleotides read TGCGCCAGCAGCCATGCCAGCGGGGTGAACACCGGGGAGCTGTTTTTT. Amino acid sequence: CASSHASGVNTGELFF.

V and J are TRBV30 and TRBJ2-5; TRBD2 matches 9 bases. The germline gives CDR1 GTSNPN, CDR2 SVGIG (reference sequence). This CDR3 has 14 residues. Trimming cost V 3 bases and J 3 bases; bases outside gene matches: 5. The CDR3 sequence: CAWRRGGVKETQYF. CDR3 bases: TGTGCCTGGAGGCGGGGGGGGGTAAAAGAGACCCAGTACTTC.

V and J are TRBV7-9 and TRBJ2-7; D may be TRBD1 (5 bases). Trimming took 2 bases from V and 5 from J, leaving 7 bases between them. The CDR3 is made up of 12 amino acids. Germline-derived CDR1 and CDR2 are SEHNR and FQNEAQ (reference sequence). CDR3 nucleotide sequence: TGTGCCAGCAGCTTACAGGGAAACGAGCAGTACTTC. It is translated as CASSLQGNEQYF. The variable domain in full, with the rest retrieved from reference TRBV7-9 and TRBJ2-7, is DTGVSQNPRHKITKRGQNVTFRCDPISEHNRLYWYRQTLGQGPEFLTYFQNEAQLEKSRLLSDRFSAERPKGSFSTLEIQRTEQGDSAMYLCASSLQGNEQYFGPGTRLTVT.

This chain links TRBV10-2 with TRBJ2-3, with 7 bases matching TRBD2. The CDR3 length is 15 residues. Germline values: CDR1 WSHSY, CDR2 SAAADI. V dropped 2 bases and J dropped 1; count of bases not matched to a gene: 3. The DNA for the CDR3 is TGCGCCAGCAGTGAGCGCGGGAGCCGCACAGATACGCAGTATTTT. It translates to CASSERGSRTDTQYF.

This clone was counted a few times. The chain links TRBV28 to TRBJ1-6; TRBD1 matches 8 bases. Germline V CDR1 and CDR2: MDHEN, SYDVKM. The J segment lost 10 bases and the V segment lost 5 bases, leaving 16 bases of the junction unmatched. This CDR3 has 17 residues. The CDR3: CASSTSGQGGWNSPLHF. For the CDR3, the DNA is TGTGCCAGCAGTACCTCCGGACAGGGAGGGTGGAACTCACCCCTCCACTTT.

The chain links TRBV25-1 to TRBJ1-2; 9 bases line up with TRBD1. Losses at the gene ends were 2 bases for V and 6 bases for J; bases not matched to a gene: 13. Germline-derived CDR1 and CDR2 are MGHDK and SYGVNS. The CDR3 is made up of 17 amino acids. The CDR3 nucleotides read TGTGCCAGCAGTGAAGATCGGGGTCAACAGGGGGCAGATGGCTACACCTTC. Its protein product is CASSEDRGQQGADGYTF.

V gene TRBV10-1 combines with J gene TRBJ1-1, with no clear D. The ends were cut back, 6 bases at V and 0 bases at J, with 11 bases in the middle. CDR1 and CDR2 (germline): WNHNN, SYGVQD (reference sequence). The CDR3 is made up of 14 amino acids. CDR3 in DNA: TGCGCCAGCAGCCGTTCACTGATGAACACTGAAGCTTTCTTT. This sequence encodes CASSRSLMNTEAFF.

V gene TRBV15 combines with J gene TRBJ1-1, with D possibly TRBD1 on 6 matching bases. The V and J ends lost 0 bases and 1 base respectively, with 18 bases between them. Germline CDR1 is LNHNV and CDR2 is YYDKDF (reference sequence). CDR3 size: 18 residues. CDR3 amino acids: CATSRDPTVPDRNTEAFF. In DNA, the CDR3 is TGTGCCACCAGCAGAGACCCAACCGTACCGGACAGGAACACTGAAGCTTTCTTT.

The chain employs TRBV5-4 and TRBJ1-3; D is undetermined. This CDR3 region has 18 residues. Germline values: CDR1 SGHNT, CDR2 YYREEE (reference sequence). Trimming removed 0 bases at V and 0 bases at J, with 16 bases between. The CDR3 DNA follows: TGTGCCAGCAGCTTGGGGGCCCCCACGGCACTCTCTGGAAACACCATATATTTT. It codes for CASSLGAPTALSGNTIYF.

This chain connects TRBV12-3 or TRBV12-4 to TRBJ2-1, with 11 nucleotides matching TRBD1. This CDR3 contains 13 residues. Trimming cost V 7 bases and J 9 bases; bases outside gene matches: 5. The CDR3 region has the DNA TGTGCCAGCACCCGGACAGGGGGCGGTGAGCAGTTCTTC. Residues: CASTRTGGGEQFF.

V gene TRBV3-1 (or the pseudogene TRBV3-2) combines with J gene TRBJ2-1; 12 bases are a match to TRBD2. Trimming at V came to 3 bases and at J to 9 bases, leaving 18 bases not matched to a gene. The CDR3 runs 19 residues. CDR1 is LGHDT and CDR2 is YNNKEL in the germline V gene (reference sequence). As DNA, the CDR3 is TGTGCCAGCAGCCATAGTGCCAGACTAGCGGGGGACCCGGGCGGTGAGCAGTTCTTC. Its protein is CASSHSARLAGDPGGEQFF.

V and J are TRBV7-2 and TRBJ1-6; 7 bases line up with TRBD1. This CDR3 region has 15 residues. From germline, CDR1 is SGHTA and CDR2 FQGNSA. Trimming removed 2 bases from V and 14 bases from J; junction bases left unmatched: 12. The CDR3 here is CASSLRQGRGRTLHF. The CDR3 DNA sequence: TGTGCCAGCAGCTTAAGACAGGGCCGAGGGAGAACCCTCCACTTT.

The chain employs TRBV28 and TRBJ2-7; TRBD1 agrees at 9 bases. The ends lost 5 bases at V and 3 bases at J; junction bases unmatched: 14. CDR1 is MDHEN and CDR2 is SYDVKM in the germline V gene. CDR3 length: 17 residues. CDR3 in DNA: TGTGCCAGCAGTGATCCATGGGGGGGACAGGGTTTCTACGAGCAGTACTTC. This codes for CASSDPWGGQGFYEQYF.

This sequence joins TRBV4-3 and TRBJ1-5, with TRBD1 as a possible D gene (6 bases). Germline values: CDR1 LGHNA, CDR2 YSLEER. V lost 5 bases, J lost 4 bases, and 15 bases lay in between. The CDR3 has 15 residues. The CDR3 DNA sequence: TGCGCCAGCAGCGGTAATCGGGGGGCGAATCAGCCCCAGCATTTT. Translating it yields CASSGNRGANQPQHF.

This chain links TRBV19 with TRBJ2-2; D is possibly TRBD2 (6 bases). Between the trimmed V and J ends, which lost 4 bases and 7 bases, there was a span of 13 bases. Per germline, CDR1 LNHDA and CDR2 SQIVND (reference sequence). The CDR3 runs to 14 residues. CDR3: CASSNQREHGELFF. In DNA, the CDR3 is TGTGCCAGTAGTAATCAACGGGAGCACGGGGAGCTGTTTTTT.

The table lists this clone with a count of one. The chain has TRBV11-2 and TRBJ2-1, with 12 bases identical to TRBD2. Germline CDR1 reads SGHAT; CDR2 reads FQNNGV. V shed 5 bases and J 5 bases; nucleotides not matched to a gene: 4. The CDR3 spans 15 residues. The CDR3 bases are TGTGCCAGCAGCGCCGGACTAGCGGGAAACAATGAGCAGTTCTTC. It is translated as CASSAGLAGNNEQFF. The whole variable domain, filled in from reference TRBV11-2 and TRBJ2-1, reads EAGVAQSPRYKIIEKRQSVAFWCNPISGHATLYWYQQILGQGPKLLIQFQNNGVVDDSQLPKDRFSAERLKGVDSTLKIQPAKLEDSAVYLCASSAGLAGNNEQFFGPGTRLTVL.

V is TRBV10-1 and J is TRBJ2-1; the D is unclear. The V and J ends lost 3 bases and 6 bases respectively, with 6 bases between them. This CDR3 has 12 amino acids. Germline V CDR1 and CDR2: WNHNN, SYGVQD (reference sequence). The CDR3 DNA is TGCGCCAGCAGTGACAATGTCAATGAGCAGTTCTTC. Encoded protein: CASSDNVNEQFF.

The rearrangement joins TRBV7-8 to TRBJ1-3; D gene uncertain. The CDR3 totals 15 residues. Trimming took off 5 bases at V and 0 bases at J, with 11 bases between the two ends. Germline CDR1 SGHVS, CDR2 FQNEAQ. For the CDR3, the DNA is TGTGCCAGCAGCCCTACAGCCGTCTCTGGAAACACCATATATTTT. Translating it yields CASSPTAVSGNTIYF.

This clone was seen a single time. The chain carries TRBV29-1 and TRBJ2-1; TRBD1 might be the D (5 bases). Per the germline V gene, CDR1 is SQVTM and CDR2 is ANQGSEA. Between the trimmed V and J ends, which lost 7 bases and 0 bases, there was a span of 10 bases. The CDR3 runs to 13 residues. CDR3 DNA sequence: TGCAGCGCTATGACAGTCTCCTACAATGAGCAGTTCTTC. Its protein is CSAMTVSYNEQFF.

The V call is TRBV6-2 or TRBV6-3, the J call TRBJ2-1, with D maybe TRBD2 (6 bases). The V gene lost 0 bases and the J gene lost 3 bases, with 15 bases spanning the gap. This CDR3 spans 17 amino acids. CDR1 MNHEY and CDR2 SVGEGT come from the germline V gene. The CDR3 coding sequence is TGTGCCAGCAGTTACTCGGGAGCTCGCGGGATCTACAATGAGCAGTTCTTC. Translation: CASSYSGARGIYNEQFF.

V usage is TRBV6-5 and J usage is TRBJ2-1; a weak D match, TRBD2 (5 bases). The V gene lost 5 bases and the J gene lost 9 bases, with 17 bases spanning the gap. The CDR3 totals 14 residues. The germline V gene has CDR1 MNHEY and CDR2 SVGAGI. In nucleotides, the CDR3 is TGTGCCAGCAGTCGAACTAGGAGTGGCGGTGAGCAGTTCTTC. Translation gives CASSRTRSGGEQFF.

This clone has just a few counts. The CDR3 sequence: CASRDRNTEAFF. In DNA form, the CDR3 reads TGTGCCAGCCGGGACAGAAACACTGAAGCTTTCTTT. V and J are TRBV2 and TRBJ1-1; the match to TRBD1 covers 7 bases. The germline CDR1 and CDR2 sequences are SNHLY and FYNNEI. The ends lost 8 bases at V and 2 bases at J; junction bases unmatched: 2. This CDR3 has 12 amino acids.

This sequence joins TRBV21-1 and TRBJ1-2; the table's D call of TRBD1 was not tested on the DNA. TRBV21-1 is marked as a pseudogene. The CDR3 covers 16 residues. The CDR3 region has the DNA TGTGCCAGCAGCCTCAGGGTCCCGACAGGGAGAGCTGGCTACACCTTC. Its protein is CASSLRVPTGRAGYTF.

In this sample, this clone turned up a few times. This chain uses TRBV5-1 with TRBJ1-6; 9 nucleotides match TRBD1. Germline V gene sequence: CDR1 SGHRS, CDR2 YFSETQ. CDR3 length: 14 residues. With 0 bases clipped from V and 8 bases from J, the junction kept 0 bases outside the gene matches. The DNA for the CDR3 is TGCGCCAGCAGCTTGGGACAGGGGGATTCACCCCTCCACTTT. Encoded protein: CASSLGQGDSPLHF.

The chain links TRBV5-4 to TRBJ2-1; 7 bases are a match to TRBD1. The CDR3 extends over 15 amino acids. The ends lost 5 bases at V and 7 bases at J; junction bases unmatched: 12. Germline V gives CDR1 SGHNT, CDR2 YYREEE (reference sequence). The DNA of the CDR3 is TGTGCCAGCAGATCCGGGACAGTGGATTCAAATGAGCAGTTCTTC. Translated: CASRSGTVDSNEQFF.

This clone was picked up one time. The chain employs TRBV2 and TRBJ2-7, with 7 nucleotides matching TRBD1. CDR1 is SNHLY and CDR2 is FYNNEI in the germline V gene. J was trimmed by 4 bases and V by 6 bases; bases with no gene match: 12. The CDR3 totals 15 residues. CDR3 loop: CASRESGTDLYEQYF. CDR3 DNA sequence: TGTGCCAGCAGAGAATCTGGGACAGACCTTTACGAGCAGTACTTC.

J is TRBJ2-1 and V is TRBV6-5; D is uncertain. From germline, CDR1 is MNHEY and CDR2 SVGAGI. Trimming stripped 6 bases from V and 8 bases from J, with 8 bases between. This CDR3 contains 11 residues. The CDR3 sequence: CASSARDEQFF. CDR3 nucleotides: TGTGCCAGCAGCGCTAGAGATGAGCAGTTCTTC.

This chain links TRBV27 with TRBJ2-7, with D tentatively TRBD2 (6 bases). The CDR3 contains 15 residues. Germline V CDR1 and CDR2: MNHEY, SMNVEV (reference sequence). V dropped 2 bases and J dropped 2 bases, with 13 bases sitting between them. In DNA form, the CDR3 reads TGTGCCAGCAGTTTACAAGCGGGTTCAACCTACGAGCAGTACTTC. Translating gives CASSLQAGSTYEQYF.